This T cell receptor beta chain was documented in a study of T cell repertoires in cytomegalovirus infection (dated by TCRdb to between 2018 and 2020). Study-wide context: Recently identified HLA-C-restricted CMV epitopes, whose presentation resists viral immunomodulation, were targeted by peptide stimulations together with well-studied HLA-B-restricted epitopes. Because public TCR beta signatures pointed to carriage of CMV infection together with the matching HLA type, the HLA type of each donor mattered for the analysis. Summary of the overall study and its limitations: The ex vivo response was dominated by HLA-C-restricted CMV-specific TCR beta clonotypes, which also provided the single most frequent clonotype in two of eight donors. In both this cohort and an independent cohort of some 350 donors, the cumulative frequency of public TCR beta family members distinguished carriers of CMV infection plus the relevant HLA type.

Sample treatment or condition, as interpreted from the label and publication: in vitro stimulation with specific CMV peptide epitopes to enrich CMV-specific T cells. Relative to germline, V is missing 6 bases and J is missing 0 bases, with 4 bases of the junction outside any gene match. The CDR3 sequence holds 14 residues, the cysteine and phenylalanine included. Here the CDR3 DNA is all that survives: 42 bases in frame from base 1. According to the germline V gene, CDR1 reads MDHEN and CDR2 reads SYDVKM. Note on this clonotype: Its antigen has not been determined. No base quality values were provided; no much bigger clone lies one nucleotide off.

The sample was run on an Illumina HiSeq 1500. TCRdb cleaned the public reads at Q25 with fastp, built clones with MiXCR and kept in-frame beta chains. Rows matching on CDR3 protein sequence are summarized as one entry with the most common DNA and genes. The sample has 360,000 or so distinct CDR3 sequences on record, roughly a third of them singletons. Approximately 15% of the sample comes from the top ten. The sequencing used cultured PBMCs, collected from culture after CMV antigen stimulation. Here the chain combines TRBV28 and TRBJ1-1, and 7 bases in between align with TRBD1. The clonotype originates from a human donor in good health (CMV status not recorded). Some clones in this sample may be carry-over from other donors' samples. CDR3 reads: CASRPGGLNTEAFF. The DNA sequence reads TGTGCCAGCAGACCAGGGGGATTGAACACTGAAGCTTTCTTT.